This TCR beta chain was captured by sequencing in a study of technical replicates of blood from a few donors. Sequencing was performed with immunoSEQ multiplex PCR; in TCRdb, only in-frame clones are kept and a portion is missing. The table has roughly 81,000 clones, around 97% seen once. CDR3 length: 13 amino acids. V trimming: 8 bases; J trimming: 4 bases; junction bases outside the gene matches: 7. The germline gives CDR1 MNHEY, CDR2 SMNVEV (reference sequence). The receptor was isolated from a human donor in good health. V gene TRBV27 combines with J gene TRBJ2-7, with TRBD1 matching 8 bases. The sample was T cells isolated from PBMCs. CDR3: CASSGTGPYEQYF. The CDR3 coding sequence is TGTGCCAGCTCCGGGACAGGTCCTTACGAGCAGTACTTC.